This TCR beta chain came from a study of radiation and T cells in renal cell carcinoma. About the research overall: Nephrectomy followed 15 Gy stereotactic body radiation by 4 weeks.

General study points: In blood, top tumor clones expanded by 2 weeks, shrinking by 4.

CDR1 and CDR2 (germline): SEHNR, FQNEAQ (reference sequence). V shed 0 bases and J shed 4 bases, with 15 bases lying between them. The CDR3 is 16 residues long. Regarding this clone: Its antigen is not identified.

Indicated time point: baseline pretreatment blood. Treatment: 15 Gy SBRT to primary tumor, nephrectomy 4 weeks later. After SBRT, blood was collected at 2 and 4 weeks, plus baseline. The tumor was a clear cell renal cell carcinoma. Produced via immunoSEQ multiplex PCR; TCRdb's table is partial and in-frame only. The sample carries about 150,000 clones, about 88% recorded once. This sequence originates from a woman between 65 and 79 years old with renal cell carcinoma. The sequencing here drew on blood, taken from a patient whose treatment included radiotherapy and nephrectomy. The chain is built from TRBV7-9 and TRBJ1-1; a possible D gene is TRBD1 (5 bases). CDR3 loop: CASSLALGGEGTEAFF. The CDR3 DNA reads TGTGCCAGCAGCTTAGCGCTCGGGGGAGAAGGCACTGAAGCTTTCTTT.